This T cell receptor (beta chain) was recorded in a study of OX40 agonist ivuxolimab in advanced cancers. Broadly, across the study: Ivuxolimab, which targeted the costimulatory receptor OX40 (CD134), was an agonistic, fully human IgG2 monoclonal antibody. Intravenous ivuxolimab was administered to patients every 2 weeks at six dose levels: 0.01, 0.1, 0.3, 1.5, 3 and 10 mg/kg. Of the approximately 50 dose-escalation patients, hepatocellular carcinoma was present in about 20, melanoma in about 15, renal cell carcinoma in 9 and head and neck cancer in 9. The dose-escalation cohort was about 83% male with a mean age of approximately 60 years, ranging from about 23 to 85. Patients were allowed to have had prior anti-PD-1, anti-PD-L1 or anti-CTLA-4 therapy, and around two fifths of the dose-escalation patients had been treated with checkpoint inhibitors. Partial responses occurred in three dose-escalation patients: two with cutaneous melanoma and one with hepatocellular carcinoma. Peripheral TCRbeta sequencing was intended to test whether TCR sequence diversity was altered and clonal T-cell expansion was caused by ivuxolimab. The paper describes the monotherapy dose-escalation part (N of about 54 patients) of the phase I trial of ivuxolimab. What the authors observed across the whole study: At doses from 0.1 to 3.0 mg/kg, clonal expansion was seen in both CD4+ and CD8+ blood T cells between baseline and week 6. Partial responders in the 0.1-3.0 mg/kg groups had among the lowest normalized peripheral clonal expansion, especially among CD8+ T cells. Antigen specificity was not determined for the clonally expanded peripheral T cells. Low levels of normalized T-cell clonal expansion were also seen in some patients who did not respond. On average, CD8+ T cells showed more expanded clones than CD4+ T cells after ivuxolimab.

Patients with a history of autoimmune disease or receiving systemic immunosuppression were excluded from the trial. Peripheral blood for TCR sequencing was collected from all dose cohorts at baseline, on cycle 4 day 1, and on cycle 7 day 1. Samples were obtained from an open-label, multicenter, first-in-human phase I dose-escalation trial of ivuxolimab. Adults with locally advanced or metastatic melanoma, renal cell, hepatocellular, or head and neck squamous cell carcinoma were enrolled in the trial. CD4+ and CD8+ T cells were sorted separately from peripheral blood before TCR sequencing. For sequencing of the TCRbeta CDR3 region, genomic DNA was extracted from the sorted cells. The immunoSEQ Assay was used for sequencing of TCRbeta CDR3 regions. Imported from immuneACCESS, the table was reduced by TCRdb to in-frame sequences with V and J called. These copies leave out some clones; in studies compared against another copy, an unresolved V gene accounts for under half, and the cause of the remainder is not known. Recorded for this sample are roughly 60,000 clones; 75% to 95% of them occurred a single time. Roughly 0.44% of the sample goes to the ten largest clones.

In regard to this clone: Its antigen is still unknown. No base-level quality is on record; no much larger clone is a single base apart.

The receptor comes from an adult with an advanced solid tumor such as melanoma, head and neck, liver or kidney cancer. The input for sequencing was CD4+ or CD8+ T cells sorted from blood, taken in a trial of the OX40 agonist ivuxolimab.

The CDR3 amino acid sequence is: CASKRAPRDQPQHF. Read as DNA, the sequence is TGTGCCAGCAAGCGAGCCCCGAGGGATCAGCCCCAGCATTTT. Rearrangement joined TRBV6-5 to TRBJ1-5; the D gene cannot be named for sure. CDR3 length: 14 amino acids, cysteine to phenylalanine. Only the CDR3 DNA is retained, 42 bases long and in frame from the first base. At the junction V is shortened by 7 bases and J by 5 bases, with 15 bases in between. For CDR1 and CDR2, the germline V gene lists MNHEY and SVGAGI.